A single sample is the source of the 11 T cell receptor beta chains below, sequenced in a study of PD-L1 blockade in urothelial cancer. The data were produced by immunoSEQ multiplex PCR, yet TCRdb's version contains in-frame clones alone and is incomplete. The sample holds approximately 110,000 clones, 70% to 85% seen once. The sample in question was PBMCs, obtained around atezolizumab (anti-PD-L1) treatment. These receptors were taken from a man aged 45-60 years with urothelial cancer.

The rearrangement uses TRBV7-2 and TRBJ2-5; 10 positions match TRBD2. In germline, CDR1 is SGHTA, CDR2 FQGNSA. The CDR3 extends over 14 amino acids. The J segment lost 4 bases and the V segment lost 6 bases, leaving 5 bases of the junction unmatched. The CDR3 region has the DNA TGTGCCAGCAGTTCTAGCGGGAGAGGAGAGACCCAGTACTTC. It yields the protein CASSSSGRGETQYF.

This clone came up a few times. The CDR3 sequence: CATSPGGGSTYEQYF. The CDR3 DNA is TGTGCCACCAGCCCCGGTGGCGGGAGTACCTACGAGCAGTACTTC. The chain recombines TRBV15 with TRBJ2-7; 7 nucleotides match TRBD2. This CDR3 is built from 15 residues. V lost 5 bases and J lost 2; bases outside the gene matches: 9. CDR1 is LNHNV, CDR2 YYDKDF, per germline (reference sequence).

In DNA, the CDR3 is TGTGCCAGCAGTTTACCGACAGGGGAGTACAATGAGCAGTTCTTC. Protein: CASSLPTGEYNEQFF. The chain is built from TRBV28 and TRBJ2-1; 8 nucleotides line up with TRBD1. In germline, CDR1 is MDHEN, CDR2 SYDVKM. V trimming: 2 bases; J trimming: 4 bases; junction bases outside the gene matches: 4. The CDR3 extends over 15 amino acids.

V and J are TRBV21-1 and TRBJ2-2; the table's D call TRBD2 went unverified against the DNA. TRBV21-1 has pseudogene status. The CDR3 has 16 residues. CDR3 residues: CASSTVSGRAVGELFF. The DNA for the CDR3 is TGTGCCAGCAGCACAGTTAGCGGGAGGGCCGTCGGGGAGCTGTTTTTT.

A few counts support this clone. The V call is TRBV11-2, the J call TRBJ2-1; TRBD1 matches 8 bases. CDR1 and CDR2 from the germline V gene are SGHAT and FQNNGV. The ends lost 4 bases at V and 3 bases at J; junction bases unmatched: 2. This CDR3 has 14 amino acids. CDR3 DNA sequence: TGTGCCAGCAGCTCGGACAGGGACTACAATGAGCAGTTCTTC. It yields the protein CASSSDRDYNEQFF.

This clone was seen ten or more times. The V gene is TRBV5-5, the J gene TRBJ1-2; 7 positions agree with TRBD1. V was pared by 4 bases and J by 7 bases, with 7 bases of the junction left unmatched. The length of the CDR3 is 13 residues. Germline V gene data show CDR1 as SGHKS and CDR2 as YYEKEE (reference sequence). The CDR3 coding sequence is TGTGCCAGCAGCATCCAGGCAGGGGGTGGCTACACCTTC. This translates into CASSIQAGGGYTF.

The V call is TRBV2, the J call TRBJ1-5; no firm D call. Trimming took off 0 bases at V and 3 bases at J, with 9 bases between the two ends. The CDR3 covers 15 residues. Germline lookup yields CDR1 SNHLY and CDR2 FYNNEI. The CDR3 DNA sequence: TGTGCCAGCAGTGAAGCTTTGGCGGTCAATCAGCCCCAGCATTTT. It yields the protein CASSEALAVNQPQHF.

The chain combines TRBV13 with TRBJ2-1; 14 nucleotides align to TRBD2. Per germline, CDR1 PRHDT and CDR2 FYEKMQ (reference sequence). CDR3 length: 17 amino acids. V lost 5 bases, J lost 9 bases, and 12 bases stayed unmatched. Here the CDR3 DNA reads TGTGCCAGCAGCAAGCGAACCGGGACTAGCGGGAGAGGTGAGCAGTTCTTC. Encoded protein: CASSKRTGTSGRGEQFF.

V usage is TRBV28 and J usage is TRBJ2-2, with TRBD1 matching 7 bases. The V gene end was trimmed by 1 base and the J gene end by 1 base; junction bases not matched to a gene: 6. In germline, CDR1 is MDHEN, CDR2 SYDVKM. This CDR3 contains 17 residues. CDR3 loop: CASSLSATGRNTGELFF. The CDR3 DNA is TGTGCCAGCAGTTTATCCGCGACAGGGAGGAACACCGGGGAGCTGTTTTTT.

The chain joins TRBV20-1 to TRBJ2-5; 10 nucleotides align to TRBD1. V was pared by 6 bases and J by 10 bases, with 5 bases of the junction left unmatched. CDR3 length: 11 amino acids. CDR1 is DFQATT, CDR2 SNEGSKA, per germline (reference sequence). For the CDR3, the DNA is TGCAGTGCAGGACAGGGGGTTTTCCAGTACTTC. This translates into CSAGQGVFQYF.

The chain joins TRBV2 to TRBJ2-1, with 7 bases lining up with TRBD2. Trimming removed 2 bases from V and 5 bases from J; junction bases left unmatched: 9. CDR3 length: 16 residues. Germline CDR1 is SNHLY and CDR2 is FYNNEI. The CDR3: CASSEWASGKHNEQFF. The CDR3 nucleotides read TGTGCCAGCAGTGAATGGGCTAGCGGAAAGCACAATGAGCAGTTCTTC.